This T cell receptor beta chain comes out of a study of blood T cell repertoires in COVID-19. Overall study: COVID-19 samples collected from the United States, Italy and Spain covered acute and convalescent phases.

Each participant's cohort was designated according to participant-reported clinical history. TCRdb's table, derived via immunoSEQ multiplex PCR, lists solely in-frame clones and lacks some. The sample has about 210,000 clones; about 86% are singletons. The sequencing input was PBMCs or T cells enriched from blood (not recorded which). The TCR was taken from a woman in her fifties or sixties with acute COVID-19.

CDR3 amino acids: CASSTTGLGSEQYF. The DNA of the CDR3 is TGTGCCAGTAGCACCACAGGGTTGGGGAGCGAGCAGTACTTC. The J gene is TRBJ2-7, the V gene TRBV19, with D tentatively TRBD1 (6 bases). The germline V gene encodes CDR1 LNHDA and CDR2 SQIVND (reference sequence). The CDR3 sequence is 14 residues long. Deletions cut 6 bases from V and 6 bases from J, with 18 bases between.